This entry lists 32 T cell receptor beta chains sequenced from one sample in a study of T cells after yellow fever vaccination. One entry per CDR3 protein results from TCRdb running MiXCR on the 5' RACE reads. The top ten clones hold around 14% of a sample with 600,000 to 750,000 distinct CDR3 sequences, roughly an eighth of them seen once. Sequencing used PBMCs, obtained on the day of the yellow fever booster vaccination. The receptor source for this set is a young man who received the YFV17D yellow fever vaccine.

This clonotype was detected many times. The chain's CDR3 is CASSTEGTGGDEQYF. The CDR3, as DNA: TGTGCCAGCAGCACCGAAGGGACAGGGGGAGACGAGCAGTACTTC. The genes are TRBV7-8 and TRBJ2-7; 11 nucleotides line up with TRBD1. This CDR3 is built from 15 residues. Unmatched junction bases numbered 8, after V lost 5 bases and J lost 5 bases. Germline V gives CDR1 SGHVS, CDR2 FQNEAQ.

Only a few counts were recorded for this clonotype. The V and J genes are TRBV4-2 and TRBJ1-1, with D perhaps TRBD1 (5 bases). CDR1 LGHNA and CDR2 YNFKEQ come from the germline V gene. V was trimmed by 1 base and J by 7 bases, leaving 10 bases between them. The CDR3 loop spans 13 amino acids. CDR3: CASSQGKGVEAFF. The CDR3, as DNA: TGTGCCAGCAGCCAAGGGAAAGGGGTTGAAGCTTTCTTT.

This clonotype was seen a few times. CDR3 sequence (DNA): TGTGCCAGCAGCTCCCCAGGGGGAGGGGACGGCTACACCTTC. Its protein product is CASSSPGGGDGYTF. The genes are TRBV7-2 and TRBJ1-2; 7 bases map to TRBD1. V lost 4 bases, J lost 8 bases, and 10 bases stayed unmatched. The CDR3 has 14 amino acids. Germline V gives CDR1 SGHTA, CDR2 FQGNSA.

This clonotype was counted only a few times. The chain employs TRBV5-1 and TRBJ2-3; D uncertain. The V end was cut by 4 bases, the J end by 1 base, with 13 bases between. Germline values: CDR1 SGHRS, CDR2 YFSETQ. This CDR3 has 15 amino acids. CDR3 region: CASSLSLGGTDTQYF. CDR3 nucleotide sequence: TGCGCCAGCAGCCTCTCCCTGGGCGGCACAGATACGCAGTATTTT.

The rearrangement uses TRBV28 and TRBJ1-5; D gene uncertain. Germline-derived CDR1 and CDR2 are MDHEN and SYDVKM. V dropped 8 bases and J dropped 2 bases, with 7 bases sitting between them. The CDR3 totals 12 residues. DNA of the CDR3: TGTGCCAGCCGGGATGGCAATCAGCCCCAGCATTTT. It specifies CASRDGNQPQHF.

This clonotype was observed a few times. This chain links TRBV29-1 with TRBJ2-2, with a weak D call TRBD1 (6 bases). V was cut by 5 bases and J by 2 bases, with 12 bases left in between. The germline gives CDR1 SQVTM, CDR2 ANQGSEA. CDR3 size: 14 residues. The CDR3 loop is CSVKAGVNTGELFF. CDR3 sequence (DNA): TGCAGCGTTAAGGCAGGGGTTAACACCGGGGAGCTGTTTTTT.

The chain joins TRBV6-1 to TRBJ1-2; TRBD1 aligns across 8 bases. Trimming cost V 7 bases and J 4 bases; bases outside gene matches: 11. This CDR3 comprises 15 residues. Germline-derived CDR1 and CDR2 are MNHNS and SASEGT. The CDR3 spells CASTMTGEGGYGYTF. The DNA of the CDR3 is TGTGCCAGCACTATGACAGGGGAGGGTGGCTATGGCTACACCTTC.

This clonotype was detected only a few times. J is TRBJ1-5 and V is TRBV20-1; D remains unclear. The CDR3 extends over 13 amino acids. Looked up from germline, CDR1 is DFQATT and CDR2 is SNEGSKA (reference sequence). The germline V and J ends were trimmed by 6 bases and 1 base, with 10 bases remaining between them. The CDR3 here is CSAALGSNQPQHF. CDR3 coding DNA: TGCAGTGCCGCGCTGGGGAGCAATCAGCCCCAGCATTTT.

This clonotype came up a few times. The gene calls are TRBV7-2 and TRBJ2-3, with D uncertain. This CDR3 spans 12 amino acids. Germline lookup yields CDR1 SGHTA and CDR2 FQGNSA. Trimming removed 4 bases from V and 7 bases from J, with 9 bases in between. This CDR3 is CASSSQVNTQYF. The DNA for the CDR3 is TGTGCCAGCAGCTCCCAGGTTAATACGCAGTATTTT.

The genes are TRBV5-4 and TRBJ2-5; possibly TRBD1 or TRBD2 for D (5 bases each). In germline, CDR1 is SGHNT, CDR2 YYREEE (reference sequence). V lost 4 bases and J 7 bases, leaving 14 bases between the germline ends. This CDR3 has 13 residues. As DNA, the CDR3 is TGTGCCAGCAGCCGGAACCGGGACGGGACCCAGTACTTC. It is translated as CASSRNRDGTQYF. Full variable domain (missing parts from reference TRBV5-4 and TRBJ2-5): ETGVTQSPTHLIKTRGQQVTLRCSSQSGHNTVSWYQQALGQGPQFIFQYYREEENGRGNFPPRFSGLQFPNYSSELNVNALELDDSALYLCASSRNRDGTQYFGPGTRLLVL.

This clonotype turned up a few times. CDR3 nucleotide sequence: TGCAGTGCTAGTCTAGCGGGAGGGCGGAGCTCCTACAATGAGCAGTTCTTC. It codes for CSASLAGGRSSYNEQFF. V and J are TRBV20-1 and TRBJ2-1; 12 bases agree with TRBD2. CDR3 length equals 17 residues. The trim removed 3 bases at V and 0 bases at J, leaving 6 bases unmatched. Germline CDR1 and CDR2: DFQATT and SNEGSKA (reference sequence).

V gene TRBV20-1 combines with J gene TRBJ2-3, with a tentative D call TRBD2 (7 bases). The germline V gene encodes CDR1 DFQATT and CDR2 SNEGSKA (reference sequence). V dropped 5 bases and J dropped 3 bases, with 21 bases sitting between them. This CDR3 has 16 amino acids. The CDR3 DNA follows: TGCAGTGCTTCAGGGGAGGCGGGAGTCACGACAGATACGCAGTATTTT. Translating it yields CSASGEAGVTTDTQYF.

This chain links TRBV6-1 with TRBJ2-5; D is unresolved. V dropped 5 bases and J dropped 4 bases, with 17 bases sitting between them. In germline, CDR1 is MNHNS, CDR2 SASEGT. The length of the CDR3 is 15 residues. CDR3 amino acids: CASSTPLTQAETQYF. The CDR3 DNA reads TGTGCCAGCAGTACCCCTCTGACCCAGGCAGAGACCCAGTACTTC.

A few counts support this clonotype. The V gene is TRBV7-2, the J gene TRBJ2-7; the match to TRBD2 covers 12 bases. Trimming at V came to 6 bases and at J to 6 bases, leaving 6 bases not matched to a gene. This CDR3 spans 14 amino acids. Germline loops: CDR1 SGHTA, CDR2 FQGNSA. The CDR3 coding sequence is TGTGCCAGCAGAATGGGACTAGCGGGTGGCGAGCAGTACTTC. It encodes CASRMGLAGGEQYF.

This clonotype was picked up a small number of times. The rearrangement links TRBV2 to TRBJ1-1, with D possibly being TRBD1 (6 bases). Germline values: CDR1 SNHLY, CDR2 FYNNEI. V was clipped by 1 base and J by 11 bases, with 8 bases between them. The CDR3 is 11 amino acids. The CDR3 loop is CASSEDRVAFF. CDR3 in DNA: TGTGCCAGCAGTGAAGACAGGGTGGCTTTCTTT.

This clonotype was picked up a small number of times. This chain uses TRBV27 with TRBJ2-5, with D perhaps matching TRBD1 (5 bases). CDR1 MNHEY and CDR2 SMNVEV come from the germline V gene (reference sequence). V shed 3 bases and J shed 3 bases, with 11 bases lying between them. This CDR3 has 14 amino acids. DNA for the CDR3: TGTGCCAGCAGTTTCGTTGGCAGGGAAGAGACCCAGTACTTC. This translates into CASSFVGREETQYF.

The V and J genes are TRBV7-9 and TRBJ2-2; possible D gene TRBD1, 5 bases. The V gene lost 5 bases and the J gene lost 4 bases, with 11 bases spanning the gap. The CDR3 consists of 14 residues. The germline gives CDR1 SEHNR, CDR2 FQNEAQ (reference sequence). As DNA, the CDR3 is TGTGCCAGCAGCCCTCCCAGGGTCACCGGGGAGCTGTTTTTT. The encoded protein is CASSPPRVTGELFF.

This clonotype was seen a handful of times. The chain recombines TRBV10-3 with TRBJ2-1, with D tentatively TRBD1 (6 bases). Germline V CDR1 and CDR2: ENHRY, SYGVKD. V lost 2 bases, J lost 0 bases, and 8 bases lay in between. The CDR3 totals 15 residues. The CDR3 is CAISESRGSYNEQFF. CDR3 nucleotides: TGTGCCATCAGTGAGAGCAGGGGCTCCTACAATGAGCAGTTCTTC.

J is TRBJ2-1 and V is TRBV5-6; no clear D. The germline V and J ends were trimmed by 0 bases and 6 bases, with 7 bases remaining between them. This CDR3 spans 13 amino acids. CDR1 and CDR2 from the germline V gene are SGHDT and YYEEEE. For the CDR3, the DNA is TGTGCCAGCAGCTTGGGTATCGTCAATGAGCAGTTCTTC. Amino acid sequence: CASSLGIVNEQFF.

The chain is built from TRBV15 and TRBJ2-7; D possibly corresponds to TRBD1 (6 bases). The CDR3 extends over 17 amino acids. The V and J ends lost 1 base and 1 base respectively, with 17 bases between them. Germline lookup yields CDR1 LNHNV and CDR2 YYDKDF (reference sequence). The CDR3 DNA reads TGTGCCACCAGCAGAGTAGTAGGGACAACCCCTTCCTACGAGCAGTACTTC. The encoded protein is CATSRVVGTTPSYEQYF.

This clonotype was observed a handful of times. This chain uses TRBV20-1 with TRBJ2-7; D ambiguous. Germline CDR1 DFQATT, CDR2 SNEGSKA (reference sequence). CDR3 length: 11 residues. V shed 6 bases and J shed 3 bases, with 9 bases lying between them. The CDR3 loop reads CSAQDGYEQYF. The CDR3, as DNA: TGCAGTGCCCAGGACGGCTACGAGCAGTACTTC.

The J gene is TRBJ2-1, the V gene TRBV7-9; 13 bases agree with TRBD2. The CDR3 is 15 residues long. The V gene's germline CDR1 is SEHNR and CDR2 FQNEAQ (reference sequence). J lost 15 bases, V lost 5 bases, and 13 bases had no gene match. In DNA, the CDR3 is TGTGCCAGCAGCCCAGGGACTAGCGGGAATTCTCTTCCGTTCTTC. It encodes CASSPGTSGNSLPFF. The complete variable domain, with remaining parts taken from reference TRBV7-9 and TRBJ2-1, reads DTGVSQNPRHKITKRGQNVTFRCDPISEHNRLYWYRQTLGQGPEFLTYFQNEAQLEKSRLLSDRFSAERPKGSFSTLEIQRTEQGDSAMYLCASSPGTSGNSLPFFGPGTRLTVL.

This chain uses TRBV5-1 with TRBJ2-1, with a tentative D call TRBD1 (6 bases). V lost 4 bases and J lost 6, with 17 bases in between. The CDR3 covers 15 residues. CDR1 is SGHRS, CDR2 YFSETQ, per germline. This CDR3 reads CASSPAPTGSNEQFF. DNA for the CDR3: TGCGCCAGCAGCCCCGCCCCGACAGGTTCCAATGAGCAGTTCTTC.

The rearrangement joins TRBV5-4 to TRBJ2-7; D could derive from TRBD1 or TRBD2 (7 bases each). CDR1 is SGHNT and CDR2 is YYREEE in the germline V gene (reference sequence). V was shortened by 6 bases and J by 7 bases, with 26 bases between the two germline ends. The CDR3 loop spans 16 amino acids. CDR3 nucleotides: TGTGCCAGCACCTGGGGGCAGGGGGGAGGGACTGGAGAGCAGTACTTC. This gives the protein CASTWGQGGGTGEQYF.

This chain connects TRBV3-1 to TRBJ1-4, with 9 positions matching TRBD1. J gave up 8 bases and V 3 bases, and 4 bases lay outside the gene matches. Germline V gene lookup returns CDR1 LGHDT and CDR2 YNNKEL (reference sequence). The CDR3 covers 14 residues. The CDR3 DNA is TGTGCCAGCAGCCAGGGACAGGGTTGGGAAAAACTGTTTTTT. This codes for CASSQGQGWEKLFF.

This clonotype was found a few times. The chain links TRBV5-1 to TRBJ2-1, with 11 bases aligning to TRBD2. The ends lost 1 base at V and 7 bases at J; junction bases unmatched: 7. This CDR3 comprises 16 residues. CDR1 is SGHRS, CDR2 YFSETQ, per germline. The CDR3 coding sequence is TGCGCCAGCAGCTTGCCGACTAGCGGGACCGCGAATGAGCAGTTCTTC. This encodes CASSLPTSGTANEQFF.

This clonotype was detected only a few times. The chain recombines TRBV3-1 with TRBJ2-1; D gene uncertain. Germline V gene lookup returns CDR1 LGHDT and CDR2 YNNKEL (reference sequence). Trimming stripped 4 bases from V and 5 bases from J, with 9 bases between. CDR3 length: 13 amino acids. The CDR3: CASSLLPDNEQFF. DNA for the CDR3: TGTGCCAGCAGCCTCCTGCCTGACAATGAGCAGTTCTTC.

This clonotype was recorded a few times. The genes are TRBV30 and TRBJ2-7, with 13 bases aligning to TRBD2. V was pared by 7 bases and J by 4 bases, with 4 bases of the junction left unmatched. The CDR3 covers 13 residues. The germline V gene encodes CDR1 GTSNPN and CDR2 SVGIG (reference sequence). CDR3 bases: TGTGCCTTAAGGACTAGCGGGAGTTACGAGCAGTACTTC. Translation gives CALRTSGSYEQYF.

This clonotype has a count of ten or more. The chain links TRBV11-2 to TRBJ2-1; weak D call: TRBD1 (6 bases). Trimming removed 4 bases from V and 6 bases from J, with 16 bases in between. CDR3 length: 15 amino acids. The germline CDR1 and CDR2 sequences are SGHAT and FQNNGV. The CDR3 bases are TGTGCCAGCAGCTCTTTAGCGAACAGGGTCAATGAGCAGTTCTTC. Protein sequence: CASSSLANRVNEQFF.

This clonotype was observed many times. The chain couples TRBV20-1 to TRBJ2-5; D uncertain. Germline assignment: CDR1 DFQATT and CDR2 SNEGSKA (reference sequence). Trimming left V 1 base short and J 1 base short, with 7 bases between. The CDR3 is made up of 13 amino acids. The CDR3 loop is CSARGTAQETQYF. DNA for the CDR3: TGCAGTGCTAGAGGCACAGCCCAAGAGACCCAGTACTTC.

There are a few counts of this clonotype. A junction boundary mismatches the germline segment, possibly from a read error. This chain links TRBV5-1 with TRBJ2-1; either TRBD1 or TRBD2 may fit D (5 bases each). The CDR3 spans 13 residues. Germline CDR1 reads SGHRS; CDR2 reads YFSETQ. CDR3: CASSQYRGQEEIF. The DNA of the CDR3 is TGCGCCAGCAGCCAATACCGGGGCCAGGAGGAGATCTTC.

V gene TRBV9 combines with J gene TRBJ1-2; D unresolved. V dropped 4 bases and J dropped 6 bases, with 10 bases sitting between them. The CDR3 spans 12 residues. Germline V gene lookup returns CDR1 SGDLS and CDR2 YYNGEE. The CDR3 is CASSTRRDGYTF. The CDR3 DNA sequence: TGTGCCAGCAGCACCCGACGCGATGGCTACACCTTC.